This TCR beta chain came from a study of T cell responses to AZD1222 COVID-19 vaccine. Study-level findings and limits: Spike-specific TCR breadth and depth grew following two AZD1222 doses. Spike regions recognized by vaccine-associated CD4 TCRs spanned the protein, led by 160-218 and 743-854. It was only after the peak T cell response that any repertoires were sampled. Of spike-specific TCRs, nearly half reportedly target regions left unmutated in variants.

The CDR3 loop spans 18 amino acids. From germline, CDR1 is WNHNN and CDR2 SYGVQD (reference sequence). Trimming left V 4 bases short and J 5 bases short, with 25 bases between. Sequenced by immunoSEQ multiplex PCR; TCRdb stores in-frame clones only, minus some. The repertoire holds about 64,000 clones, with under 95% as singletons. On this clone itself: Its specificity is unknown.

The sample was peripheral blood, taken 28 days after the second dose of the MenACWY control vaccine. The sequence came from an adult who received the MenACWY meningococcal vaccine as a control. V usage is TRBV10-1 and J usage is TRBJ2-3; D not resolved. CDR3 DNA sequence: TGCGCCAGCAGTGTAGGCGGATTCAAGAGAGAATGGGGAGATACGCAGTATTTT. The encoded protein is CASSVGGFKREWGDTQYF.